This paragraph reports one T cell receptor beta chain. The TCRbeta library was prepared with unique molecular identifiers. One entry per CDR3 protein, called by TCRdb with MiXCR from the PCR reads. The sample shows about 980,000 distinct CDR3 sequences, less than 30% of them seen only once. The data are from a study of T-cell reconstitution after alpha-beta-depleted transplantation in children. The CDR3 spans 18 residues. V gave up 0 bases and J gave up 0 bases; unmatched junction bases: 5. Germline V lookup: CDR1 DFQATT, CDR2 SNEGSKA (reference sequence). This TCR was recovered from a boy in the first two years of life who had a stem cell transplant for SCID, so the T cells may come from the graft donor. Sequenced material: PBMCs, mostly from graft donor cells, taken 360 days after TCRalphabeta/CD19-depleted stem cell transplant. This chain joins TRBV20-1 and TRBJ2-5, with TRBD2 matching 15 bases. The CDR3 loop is CSARDPGTSGGYQETQYF. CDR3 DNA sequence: TGCAGTGCTAGAGATCCCGGGACTAGCGGGGGGTACCAAGAGACCCAGTACTTC.